This T cell receptor beta chain originates from a study of T cell responses to AZD1222 COVID-19 vaccine. Trimming removed 0 bases at V and 6 bases at J, with 17 bases between. The CDR3 totals 16 residues. Germline V gene lookup returns CDR1 KGHSY and CDR2 FQNENV. The method was immunoSEQ multiplex PCR; TCRdb's version includes in-frame clones alone and lacks a portion of them. The data contain 130,000 to 150,000 clones, 90% to 95% of them singletons. This clone has only one observation. The gene calls are TRBV16 and TRBJ1-2; the D is unclear. This TCR was recovered from an adult in good health. The source material was peripheral blood, sampled on day 0 of AZD1222 vaccination. CDR3 DNA: TGTGCCAGCAGCCAATCCGCAGTGGAGGGTTCGCATGGCTACACCTTC. It specifies CASSQSAVEGSHGYTF.